This T cell receptor (beta chain) was found in a study of blood T cell repertoires in COVID-19. Turning to the study itself: Both acute and convalescent COVID-19 samples were obtained from the United States, Italy and Spain.

Turning to this clone: Within the sample, other DNA sequences also encode this same CDR3.

Per the original methods: Estimation of nucleated cell counts was performed using reference gene primer amplification. Produced via immunoSEQ multiplex PCR; TCRdb's table is partial and in-frame only. The V and J calls and the clone size are those of that table, but D and trimming were determined from the DNA. The sample yields a few hundred thousand clones, 80% to 90% seen once. Germline CDR1 is MNHEY and CDR2 is SVGAGI. The CDR3 length is 13 residues. Trimming shortened V by 6 bases and J by 4 bases, and 10 bases separated the two germline ends. This chain uses TRBV6-5 with TRBJ1-5; TRBD1 is a possible D gene (5 bases). This clonotype originated in a man in his forties or fifties who had recovered from COVID-19. The specimen sequenced was peripheral blood. CDR3 loop: CASRRTGNQPQHF. CDR3 nucleotide sequence: TGTGCCAGCAGGCGCACAGGAAATCAGCCCCAGCATTTT.